This entry describes one T cell receptor (beta chain). V was trimmed by 3 bases and J by 6 bases, leaving 15 bases between them. CDR3 length: 14 residues. Germline values: CDR1 SGHDN, CDR2 FVKESK. These data come from a study of blood T cell repertoires in COVID-19. About the research overall: Acute and convalescent COVID-19 specimens originated in the United States, Italy and Spain. Sources were T cells, B-cell-depleted T cells, or PBMCs; the material itself was cDNA or gDNA.

Only in-frame clones appear in the TCRdb table, and some are missing; sequencing was by immunoSEQ multiplex PCR. The sample has a few hundred thousand clones; 85% are singletons. The V gene is TRBV14, the J gene TRBJ2-7, with D possibly being TRBD1 (6 bases). Sequencing used peripheral blood. This TCR was sampled from a human donor in a cohort sampled during active COVID-19. CDR3 sequence reads: CASSHVGQYGEQYF. The DNA of the CDR3 is TGTGCCAGCAGCCATGTCGGACAGTACGGCGAGCAGTACTTC.